These 18 T cell receptor delta chains originate from one sample sequenced in a study of human gamma delta and Vdelta1 T cells. No antigen is known for these receptors. TCRdb re-analyzed the PCR reads via CATT. Found here are fewer than 15,000 delta-chain clones, 40% to 60% of them singletons; the top ten hold 1.5%. Sequences were obtained from Vdelta1 gamma-delta T cells from blood grown in culture (DOT cells). These receptors were taken from a human donor in good health.

In this sample, this clone turned up a few times. The identical CDR3 is also encoded by other nucleotide sequences in the sample. The chain recombines TRDV1 with TRDJ1; 13 nucleotides agree with TRDD3. There are 21 residues in the CDR3. Germline CDR1 reads TSWWSYY; CDR2 reads QGS. V was pared by 6 bases and J by 1 base, with 20 bases of the junction left unmatched. The CDR3 reads CALGYGPRTGGYAEGTDKLIF. CDR3 sequence (DNA): TGTGCTCTTGGTTACGGACCGCGTACTGGGGGATACGCGGAGGGCACCGATAAACTCATCTTT.

V and J are TRDV1 and TRDJ1; 7 bases match TRDD3. The V gene's germline CDR1 is TSWWSYY and CDR2 QGS. V was pared by 2 bases and J by 4 bases, with 31 bases of the junction left unmatched. The length of the CDR3 is 23 residues. CDR3 sequence (DNA): TGTGCTCTTGGGGAAGAGGTGTGTGTTTTCCAAAACGGATACGGTCGGGGTATCGATAAACTCATCTTT. This sequence encodes CALGEEVCVFQNGYGRGIDKLIF.

This clone was seen more than once but under ten times. This chain connects TRDV1 to TRDJ3; D possibly uses TRDD2 or TRDD3 (5 bases each). CDR1 is TSWWSYY and CDR2 is QGS in the germline V gene. V was pared by 8 bases and J by 0 bases, with 38 bases between. The CDR3 loop spans 25 amino acids. As DNA, the CDR3 is TGTGCTCTTCTCGCCTTCTGTGTTCCCCAAATGGGGACCCTACTGAGCTCCTGGGACACCCGACAGATGTTTTTC. This encodes CALLAFCVPQMGTLLSSWDTRQMFF.

This clone showed up just a few times. The J gene is TRDJ1, the V gene TRDV1, with TRDD3 identical over 9 bases. V shed 4 bases, J shed 2 bases, and the junction held 29 bases outside the gene matches. CDR3 size: 23 residues. Germline V CDR1 and CDR2: TSWWSYY, QGS. The DNA for the CDR3 is TGTGCTCTTGGGGGAAAGACACTTCCTCTCGTCCCGGGGGATACTTGGGAGACCGATAAACTCATCTTT. This encodes CALGGKTLPLVPGDTWETDKLIF.

The chain employs TRDV1 and TRDJ1; 9 bases map to TRDD3. The germline V gene encodes CDR1 TSWWSYY and CDR2 QGS. This CDR3 has 24 residues. J lost 0 bases, V lost 4 bases, and 30 bases had no gene match. CDR3: CALGAGRPLLPILGDDPYTDKLIF. The CDR3 coding sequence is TGTGCTCTTGGGGCCGGCAGGCCGTTACTTCCTATACTGGGGGACGATCCGTACACCGATAAACTCATCTTT.

The V and J genes are TRDV1 and TRDJ1; D possibly corresponds to TRDD3 (9 bases). The germline gives CDR1 TSWWSYY, CDR2 QGS. CDR3 length: 21 residues. The V end was cut by 1 base, the J end by 4 bases, with 31 bases between. CDR3 nucleotides: TGTGCTCTTGGGGAACCGTTTCTTCCTACGCCTGGGGGATTTCGGGGCGATAAACTCATCTTT. It is translated as CALGEPFLPTPGGFRGDKLIF.

With regard to this clone: Its ends do not fully match the called genes, so a read error is possible. The genes are TRDV1 and TRDJ1; 7 bases match TRDD3. CDR1 is TSWWSYY, CDR2 QGS, per germline. There are 17 residues in the CDR3. CDR3 residues: CALHSVLGTHGNDKLIF. CDR3 bases: TGTGCTCTTCATTCGGTACTGGGGACCCACGGGAATGATAAACTCATCTTC.

This clone was seen more than once but under ten times. The chain couples TRDV1 to TRDJ1; TRDD3 matches at 7 bases. Trimming took 0 bases from V and 0 from J; bases not matched to a gene: 13. The CDR3 sequence is 19 residues long. Germline CDR1 is TSWWSYY and CDR2 is QGS. The CDR3 region has the DNA TGTGCTCTTGGGGAACTGTGGACATCTGGGGGGCTGTACACCGATAAACTCATCTTT. This encodes CALGELWTSGGLYTDKLIF.

The gene calls are TRDV1 and TRDJ1, with 9 bases that match TRDD3. Germline CDR1 and CDR2: TSWWSYY and QGS. V dropped 1 base and J dropped 1; count of bases not matched to a gene: 16. The CDR3 runs 20 residues. The CDR3 bases are TGTGCTCTTGGGGAACGCCCCCTGTGTGGGGATACGAACCCCACCGATAAACTCATCTTT. It specifies CALGERPLCGDTNPTDKLIF.

This chain connects TRDV1 to TRDJ3, with TRDD3 identical over 9 bases. The CDR3 has 26 residues. CDR1 and CDR2 (germline): TSWWSYY, QGS. The ends lost 0 bases at V and 3 bases at J; junction bases unmatched: 27. CDR3 nucleotide sequence: TGTGCTCTTGGGGAACTAGATCCACTACAGGATGGCTGGGGGATTCCCGGTGGCTGGGACACCCGACAGATGTTTTTC. Translation gives CALGELDPLQDGWGIPGGWDTRQMFF.

By share of the sample, this clone is medium-sized. This chain links TRDV1 with TRDJ1; D call uncertain. CDR3 length: 14 residues. The germline V gene encodes CDR1 TSWWSYY and CDR2 QGS. V lost 0 bases, J lost 11 bases, and 16 bases lay in between. In nucleotides, the CDR3 is TGTGCTCTTGGGGAACTAACTACGGCGCGGGCGCTCATCTTT. This translates into CALGELTTARALIF.

This clone has a handful of counts. This chain links TRDV1 with TRDJ1, with D unresolved. V shed 7 bases and J shed 0 bases, with 6 bases lying between them. Looked up from germline, CDR1 is TSWWSYY and CDR2 is QGS. The CDR3 loop spans 12 amino acids. CDR3 bases: TGTGCTCTTGTCCAGTACACCGATAAACTCATCTTT. Its translation is CALVQYTDKLIF.

The V and J genes are TRDV1 and TRDJ1, with 12 bases identical to TRDD3. After removal of 0 bases from V and 3 bases from J, the junction contained 20 bases not matched to a gene. The CDR3 covers 22 residues. Germline CDR1 TSWWSYY, CDR2 QGS. The DNA for the CDR3 is TGTGCTCTTGGGGAACTAGAGAACCTCTCCCGTACTGGGGGATACTGTTCCGATAAACTCATCTTT. This encodes CALGELENLSRTGGYCSDKLIF.

The chain employs TRDV1 and TRDJ1; D unresolved. The V gene's germline CDR1 is TSWWSYY and CDR2 QGS. Trimming stripped 3 bases from V and 0 bases from J, with 26 bases between. The CDR3 totals 20 residues. The CDR3 DNA follows: TGTGCTCTTGGGGAGCCCTATACCGTAAGGCTACCCACTTACACCGATAAACTCATCTTT. Translation: CALGEPYTVRLPTYTDKLIF.

This rearrangement joins TRDV1 to TRDJ1; the match to TRDD3 covers 13 bases. The germline V gene encodes CDR1 TSWWSYY and CDR2 QGS. The CDR3 is made up of 18 amino acids. CDR3 in amino acids: CATSYLLTGGYATDKLIF. For the CDR3, the DNA is TGTGCGACCTCCTACCTTCTTACTGGGGGATACGCCACCGATAAACTCATCTTT.

This clone occurred a few times. The chain employs TRDV1 and TRDJ1; 8 bases are a match to TRDD3. With 6 bases clipped from V and 2 bases from J, the junction kept 20 bases outside the gene matches. Germline V gene sequence: CDR1 TSWWSYY, CDR2 QGS. The CDR3 runs 19 residues. In nucleotides, the CDR3 is TGTGCTCTTGGCCTTCCCACGAGGGGATACCTTGGGGGGACCGATAAACTCATCTTT. This encodes CALGLPTRGYLGGTDKLIF.

The genes are TRDV1 and TRDJ1; 8 nucleotides agree with TRDD3. Germline CDR1 and CDR2: TSWWSYY and QGS. This CDR3 is 16 amino acids long. After removal of 6 bases from V and 8 bases from J, the junction contained 17 bases not matched to a gene. As DNA, the CDR3 is TGTGCTCTTGGAGACGGAAACTGGGGGGACCGCACGAAACTCATCTTT. Translated, it gives CALGDGNWGDRTKLIF.

The J gene is TRDJ1, the V gene TRDV1, with a weak D call TRDD2 (6 bases). Trimming took off 3 bases at V and 1 base at J, with 33 bases between the two ends. Germline CDR1 is TSWWSYY and CDR2 is QGS. This CDR3 region has 22 residues. The CDR3 is CALGDRGGSYSVDQPRTDKLIF. The DNA for the CDR3 is TGTGCTCTTGGGGATCGGGGCGGCTCCTACAGCGTGGACCAACCCCGCACCGATAAACTCATCTTT.